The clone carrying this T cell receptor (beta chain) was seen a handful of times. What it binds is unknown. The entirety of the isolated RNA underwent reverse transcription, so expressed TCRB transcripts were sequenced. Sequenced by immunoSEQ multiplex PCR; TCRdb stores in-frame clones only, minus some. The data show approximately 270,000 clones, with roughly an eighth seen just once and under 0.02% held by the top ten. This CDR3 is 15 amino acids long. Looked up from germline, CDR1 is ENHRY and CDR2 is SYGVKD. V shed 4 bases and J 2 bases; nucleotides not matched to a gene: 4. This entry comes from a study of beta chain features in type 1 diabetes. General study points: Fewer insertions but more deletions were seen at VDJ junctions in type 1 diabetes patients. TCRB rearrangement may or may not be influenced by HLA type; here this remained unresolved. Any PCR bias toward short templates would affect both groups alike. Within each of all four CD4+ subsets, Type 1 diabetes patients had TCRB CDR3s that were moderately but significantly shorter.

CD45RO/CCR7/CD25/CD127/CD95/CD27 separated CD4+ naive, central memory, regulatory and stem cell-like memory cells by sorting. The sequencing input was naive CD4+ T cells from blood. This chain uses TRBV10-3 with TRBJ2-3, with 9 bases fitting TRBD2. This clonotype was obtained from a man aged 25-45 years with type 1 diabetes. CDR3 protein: CAISGSSGITDTQYF. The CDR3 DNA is TGTGCCATCAGTGGGTCTAGCGGGATCACAGATACGCAGTATTTT.